A selection of T cell receptor beta chains follows, all from one sample in a study of technical replicates of blood from a handful of donors. Produced via immunoSEQ multiplex PCR; TCRdb's table is partial and in-frame only. The sample consists of just under 85,000 clones, just over 90% of them appearing once. The sequenced sample consisted of T cells isolated from PBMCs. Receptors were obtained from a human donor in good health. The CDR3 runs from the conserved cysteine through the conserved F or W. The D gene is left open where the match is weak. Clone size is shown for a subset of rows, as once, few, many or a class of expanded clone.

d_call | j_call | clone_size | v_call | cdr3_nt | cdr3_aa
NA | TRBJ2-3 | NA | TRBV9 | TGTGCCAGCAGCGTAGGGTCAGTTTCAGATACGCAGTATTTT | CASSVGSVSDTQYF
NA | TRBJ2-5 | NA | TRBV15 | TGTGCCACCAGCAGAGCGTATGAGACCCAGTACTTC | CATSRAYETQYF
TRBD2 | TRBJ2-1 | NA | TRBV7-9 | TGTGCCAGCAGCTTTGCGGGAGAAATTGGCAATGAGCAGTTCTTC | CASSFAGEIGNEQFF
NA | TRBJ2-2 | NA | TRBV9 | TGTGCCAGCAGCGAGGGGTCCGTCGGGGAGCTGTTTTTT | CASSEGSVGELFF
NA | TRBJ1-1 | NA | TRBV7-8 | TGTGCCAGCAGCTTAGGTTCCGGGGTGGGCACTGAAGCTTTCTTT | CASSLGSGVGTEAFF
NA | TRBJ1-5 | NA | TRBV27 | TGTGCCAGCAGTTGGCGTCCTAGACAGCCCCAGCATTTT | CASSWRPRQPQHF
NA | TRBJ1-2 | NA | TRBV5-4 | TGTGCCAGCAGCTTGGCCGTTTCCGGCTATGGCTACACCTTC | CASSLAVSGYGYTF
NA | TRBJ1-5 | NA | TRBV27 | TGTGCCAGCAGTTTATTTTCGGCCGGGGGACAGCCCCAGCATTTT | CASSLFSAGGQPQHF
TRBD1 | TRBJ2-1 | NA | TRBV4-1 | TGCGCCAGCAGCCTACGGACCTGGACAGGGAGATCCTACAATGAGCAGTTCTTC | CASSLRTWTGRSYNEQFF
NA | TRBJ1-1 | NA | TRBV19 | TGTGCCAGTCGAATTCTGGCAGGGAACACTGAAGCTTTCTTT | CASRILAGNTEAFF
NA | TRBJ1-2 | NA | TRBV5-1 | TGCGCCAGCAGCTTGGGGGGACAATTCGGCTACACCTTC | CASSLGGQFGYTF
TRBD1 | TRBJ1-5 | once | TRBV7-2 | TGTGCCAGCAGCTTAGGGGACAGGCAGCATTTT | CASSLGDRQHF
NA | TRBJ1-1 | NA | TRBV7-6 | TGTGCCAGCAGCTTAGGGACTGCCATAGGAGCTTTCTTT | CASSLGTAIGAFF
NA | TRBJ2-2 | NA | TRBV20-1 | TGCAGTGCTCTAAACACCGGGGAGCTGTTTTTT | CSALNTGELFF
TRBD1 | TRBJ2-1 | NA | TRBV27 | TGTGCCAGCAGTTTGGACAGGTCTTTCTACAATGAGCAGTTCTTC | CASSLDRSFYNEQFF
TRBD2 | TRBJ2-7 | NA | TRBV19 | TGTGCCAGTAGTATCCGACTAGCGGGAGGGTCCATCGGGCAGTACTTC | CASSIRLAGGSIGQYF
TRBD1 | TRBJ1-5 | NA | TRBV27 | TGTGCCAGCAGTCGACAGGGGAAAGATCAGCCCCAGCATTTT | CASSRQGKDQPQHF
TRBD2 | TRBJ2-3 | NA | TRBV13 | TGTGCCAGCAGCTCTCGTCTGGGACTAGCGGGGGCCCCTCATATGGATACGCAGTATTTT | CASSSRLGLAGAPHMDTQYF
TRBD1 | TRBJ1-2 | NA | TRBV7-9 | TGTGCCAGCATAATGGACAGGGATGATGGCTACACCTTC | CASIMDRDDGYTF
NA | TRBJ1-5 | NA | TRBV15 | TGTGCCACCGTCCCCGGAACGGTTTTACAGCCGAATCAGCCCCAGCATTTT | CATVPGTVLQPNQPQHF
TRBD1 | TRBJ1-1 | once | TRBV5-1 | TGCGCCAGCAGCTTGGGCCTATCGATCCGGGACAGGGTAGGAGAAGCTTTCTTT | CASSLGLSIRDRVGEAFF
TRBD1 | TRBJ2-7 | NA | TRBV14 | TGTGCCAGCAGCCGTCTACAGGGGAACTACGAGCAGTACTTC | CASSRLQGNYEQYF
TRBD2 | TRBJ2-2 | NA | TRBV11-1 | TGTGCCAGCAGCTCGCTAGCGGGGGGGCTTTCCGGGGAGCTGTTTTTT | CASSSLAGGLSGELFF
NA | TRBJ1-1 | NA | TRBV5-4 | TGTGCCAGCAGCGCTCAGGAAACTGAAGCTTTCTTT | CASSAQETEAFF
NA | TRBJ2-7 | NA | TRBV4-1 | TGCGCCAGCACCCCATCGGAGGGAGGCTACGAGCAGTACTTC | CASTPSEGGYEQYF
TRBD1 | TRBJ2-5 | NA | TRBV6-5 | TGTGCCAGCAGTAGACAGGGGGGGTACCAAGAGACCCAGTACTTC | CASSRQGGYQETQYF
NA | TRBJ2-3 | NA | TRBV7-3 | TGTGCCAGCAGCTTAGGGAGTAGCACAGATACGCAGTATTTT | CASSLGSSTDTQYF
NA | TRBJ1-2 | NA | TRBV6-6 | TGTGCCACCCCGGGCCCCTCTGCGGGTGGCTACACCTTC | CATPGPSAGGYTF
NA | TRBJ2-7 | NA | TRBV25-1 | TGTGCCAGCAGTGTTTCAGGGTCCTACGAGCAGTACTTC | CASSVSGSYEQYF
NA | TRBJ2-7 | NA | TRBV15 | TGTGCCACCCGGGGTGGGGGGGAGCAGTACTTC | CATRGGGEQYF
TRBD2 | TRBJ2-5 | NA | TRBV10-2 | TGCGCCAGCACGATTAGCGGGATAGTAGAGACCCAGTACTTC | CASTISGIVETQYF
NA | TRBJ1-2 | NA | TRBV19 | TGTGCCAGTAGTTCATGGGGCGAGCTCGGCTACACCTTC | CASSSWGELGYTF
NA | TRBJ1-5 | NA | TRBV2 | TGTGCCAGCGGGAGGATTAATAGCAATCAGCCCCAGCATTTT | CASGRINSNQPQHF
TRBD1 | TRBJ1-2 | NA | TRBV2 | TGTGCCAGCAACCTCGGACAGGCCTATGGCTACACCTTC | CASNLGQAYGYTF
TRBD2 | TRBJ2-1 | NA | TRBV9 | TGTGCCAGCAGCGTAGCGGTAGCGGGGGGGCTTATAAACTACAATGAGCAGTTCTTC | CASSVAVAGGLINYNEQFF
NA | TRBJ1-5 | NA | TRBV7-9 | TGTGCCAGCAGTACAGCGGGAGGAGGTGGCAATCAGCCCCAGCATTTT | CASSTAGGGGNQPQHF
TRBD2 | TRBJ2-7 | NA | TRBV9 | TGTGCCAGCAGCCCCCGGACTAGCGGGCTTTATGAGCAGTACTTC | CASSPRTSGLYEQYF
NA | TRBJ1-1 | once | TRBV19 | TGTGCCAGTAGGAGACAGCAAATGAACACTGAAGCTTTCTTT | CASRRQQMNTEAFF
TRBD2 | TRBJ2-7 | once | TRBV2 | TGTGCCAGCAGTGGGCGGGAGGATTCCTACGAGCAGTACTTC | CASSGREDSYEQYF
NA | TRBJ1-4 | NA | TRBV4-1 | TGCGCCAGCAGCCATTACAGGGTAGGGGATGAAAAACTGTTTTTT | CASSHYRVGDEKLFF
TRBD1 | TRBJ1-5 | few | TRBV4-2 | TGTGCCAGCAGCCAAGAAGGGACAGGGTATCAGCCCCAGCATTTT | CASSQEGTGYQPQHF
NA | TRBJ1-5 | few | TRBV28 | TGTGCCAGCAGTTTATCCCGTAGCAATCAGCCCCAGCATTTT | CASSLSRSNQPQHF
NA | TRBJ1-5 | NA | TRBV10-3 | TGTGCCATCAGTGACCTGGGAGTCAATCAGCCCCAGCATTTT | CAISDLGVNQPQHF